The rows below give T cell receptor beta chains drawn from one sample of a study of CD4+ T cells in melanoma. Libraries were prepared by immunoSEQ multiplex PCR; TCRdb keeps only in-frame clonotypes and omits some of them. The sample gives some 110,000 clones, over 80% of which show up once; 3.3% is in the top ten. Sequenced material: peripheral blood. The receptors shown here come from a human donor with melanoma. Both conserved end residues are part of each CDR3. A D gene is named only where the DNA matches it firmly. Part of the rows lack a size; the others show once, few, many or a class for expanded clones.

v_call: TRBV7-2; d_call: TRBD1; clone_size: -; j_call: TRBJ1-4; cdr3_aa: CASSSGTGLEKLFF; cdr3_nt: TGTGCCAGCAGCTCCGGGACAGGTTTAGAAAAACTGTTTTTT
v_call: TRBV5-1; d_call: -; clone_size: -; j_call: TRBJ2-1; cdr3_aa: CASSLRVEHNEQFF; cdr3_nt: TGCGCCAGCAGCTTGCGGGTAGAACACAATGAGCAGTTCTTC
v_call: TRBV5-1; d_call: -; clone_size: -; j_call: TRBJ2-5; cdr3_aa: CASSLASPRETQYF; cdr3_nt: TGCGCCAGCAGCTTGGCCTCTCCGCGAGAGACCCAGTACTTC
v_call: TRBV10-3; d_call: TRBD2; clone_size: -; j_call: TRBJ2-5; cdr3_aa: CAISGTSGGAGETQYF; cdr3_nt: TGTGCCATCAGTGGGACTAGCGGGGGGGCCGGTGAGACCCAGTACTTC
v_call: TRBV4-1; d_call: TRBD1; clone_size: -; j_call: TRBJ2-3; cdr3_aa: CASSQTGGADTQYF; cdr3_nt: TGCGCCAGCAGCCAGACAGGGGGCGCAGATACGCAGTATTTT
v_call: TRBV18; d_call: -; clone_size: few; j_call: TRBJ2-7; cdr3_aa: CASSPPRSYEQYF; cdr3_nt: TGTGCCAGCTCCCCTCCCAGGAGCTACGAGCAGTACTTC
v_call: TRBV5-1; d_call: -; clone_size: once; j_call: TRBJ2-6; cdr3_aa: CASSLNGGYSTGANVLTF; cdr3_nt: TGCGCCAGCAGCTTGAACGGGGGATATTCAACCGGGGCCAACGTCCTGACTTTC
v_call: TRBV28; d_call: -; clone_size: -; j_call: TRBJ1-3; cdr3_aa: CASSFVGSGNTIYF; cdr3_nt: TGTGCCAGCAGTTTCGTGGGCTCTGGAAACACCATATATTTT
v_call: TRBV2; d_call: -; clone_size: -; j_call: TRBJ2-7; cdr3_aa: CASIPGHPIMRQYF; cdr3_nt: TGTGCCAGCATTCCCGGACACCCTATCATGAGGCAGTACTTC
v_call: TRBV7-2; d_call: TRBD2; clone_size: -; j_call: TRBJ2-5; cdr3_aa: CASSSRGWGGETQYF; cdr3_nt: TGTGCCAGCAGCTCACGTGGTTGGGGGGGGGAGACCCAGTACTTC
v_call: TRBV27; d_call: -; clone_size: -; j_call: TRBJ1-5; cdr3_aa: CASSLRGSGNQPQHF; cdr3_nt: TGTGCCAGCAGTTTAAGAGGGTCCGGCAATCAGCCCCAGCATTTT
v_call: TRBV7-6; d_call: TRBD1; clone_size: -; j_call: TRBJ1-3; cdr3_aa: CASSPYRDRGSTIYF; cdr3_nt: TGTGCCAGCAGCCCTTATAGGGACAGGGGAAGCACCATATATTTT
v_call: TRBV5-6; d_call: -; clone_size: -; j_call: TRBJ1-4; cdr3_aa: CARAIGRRFF; cdr3_nt: TGTGCCAGGGCGATTGGACGGCGGTTTTTT
v_call: TRBV19; d_call: TRBD2; clone_size: -; j_call: TRBJ2-2; cdr3_aa: CASSTGSGTNTGELFF; cdr3_nt: TGTGCCAGTAGTACTGGGAGCGGGACGAACACCGGGGAGCTGTTTTTT
v_call: TRBV5-1; d_call: TRBD2; clone_size: -; j_call: TRBJ2-3; cdr3_aa: CASSSGLAGSSSTDTQYF; cdr3_nt: TGCGCCAGCAGCTCGGGACTAGCGGGGTCTAGTAGCACAGATACGCAGTATTTT
v_call: TRBV5-1; d_call: -; clone_size: -; j_call: TRBJ1-1; cdr3_aa: CASSLERLNTEAFF; cdr3_nt: TGCGCCAGCAGCTTGGAACGGTTGAACACTGAAGCTTTCTTT
v_call: TRBV18; d_call: -; clone_size: -; j_call: TRBJ2-3; cdr3_aa: CASSADGHTDTQYF; cdr3_nt: TGTGCCAGCTCAGCGGACGGGCACACAGATACGCAGTATTTT
v_call: TRBV6-4; d_call: -; clone_size: few; j_call: TRBJ2-2; cdr3_aa: CASSDRHPPTGELFF; cdr3_nt: TGTGCCAGCAGTGACCGTCACCCTCCCACCGGGGAGCTGTTTTTT
v_call: TRBV7-9; d_call: -; clone_size: -; j_call: TRBJ2-5; cdr3_aa: CASSPSGTLETQYF; cdr3_nt: TGTGCCAGCAGCCCGTCCGGGACACTGGAGACCCAGTACTTC
v_call: TRBV18; d_call: TRBD1; clone_size: -; j_call: TRBJ2-3; cdr3_aa: CASSPPIGGSGDTQYF; cdr3_nt: TGTGCCAGCTCACCACCTATAGGGGGCTCAGGGGATACGCAGTATTTT
v_call: TRBV5-8; d_call: TRBD2; clone_size: -; j_call: TRBJ2-7; cdr3_aa: CASSITGTSGRGGYEQYF; cdr3_nt: TGTGCCAGCAGCATCACCGGGACTAGCGGGAGAGGGGGTTACGAGCAGTACTTC
v_call: TRBV7-9; d_call: TRBD2; clone_size: -; j_call: TRBJ2-1; cdr3_aa: CASRPRETSGVENEQFF; cdr3_nt: TGTGCCAGCAGGCCGAGGGAGACTAGCGGGGTCGAAAATGAGCAGTTCTTC
v_call: TRBV6-5; d_call: TRBD1; clone_size: -; j_call: TRBJ1-1; cdr3_aa: CASSSRGQDTEAFF; cdr3_nt: TGTGCCAGCAGTTCGAGGGGGCAGGACACTGAAGCTTTCTTT
v_call: TRBV4-3; d_call: -; clone_size: -; j_call: TRBJ1-2; cdr3_aa: CASSHPRYGYTF; cdr3_nt: TGCGCCAGCAGCCATCCTAGGTATGGCTACACCTTC
v_call: TRBV10-3; d_call: -; clone_size: few; j_call: TRBJ2-3; cdr3_aa: CAIKSWTDTQYF; cdr3_nt: TGTGCCATCAAAAGCTGGACAGATACGCAGTATTTT
v_call: TRBV4-1; d_call: TRBD1; clone_size: few; j_call: TRBJ1-4; cdr3_aa: CASMPMFLRDRGRFGEKLFF; cdr3_nt: TGCGCCAGCATGCCAATGTTTCTACGGGACAGGGGGCGATTCGGCGAAAAACTGTTTTTT
v_call: TRBV27; d_call: -; clone_size: once; j_call: TRBJ2-7; cdr3_aa: CASSLVLPTIKGGVVLYEQYF; cdr3_nt: TGTGCCAGCAGTTTGGTACTCCCCACTATCAAGGGGGGGGTGGTGCTCTACGAGCAGTACTTC
v_call: TRBV6-5; d_call: TRBD2; clone_size: -; j_call: TRBJ2-3; cdr3_aa: CASSPAGRSDTQYF; cdr3_nt: TGTGCCAGCAGCCCAGCGGGGAGGTCAGATACGCAGTATTTT
v_call: TRBV7-2; d_call: TRBD1; clone_size: -; j_call: TRBJ2-5; cdr3_aa: CASSLAPRTGGRETQYF; cdr3_nt: TGTGCCAGCAGCTTAGCGCCAAGGACAGGGGGGCGAGAGACCCAGTACTTC
v_call: TRBV29-1; d_call: -; clone_size: -; j_call: TRBJ1-1; cdr3_aa: CSVEGPQNTEAFF; cdr3_nt: TGCAGCGTTGAAGGCCCCCAGAACACTGAAGCTTTCTTT
v_call: TRBV5-6; d_call: TRBD2; clone_size: -; j_call: TRBJ2-1; cdr3_aa: CASSRLGGLAGLYEQFF; cdr3_nt: TGTGCCAGCAGCAGACTCGGAGGACTAGCGGGCCTTTATGAGCAGTTCTTC
v_call: TRBV7-2; d_call: TRBD1; clone_size: -; j_call: TRBJ1-5; cdr3_aa: CASSRRTGDNQPQHF; cdr3_nt: TGTGCCAGCAGCCGCCGGACAGGAGACAATCAGCCCCAGCATTTT
v_call: TRBV19; d_call: TRBD2; clone_size: -; j_call: TRBJ2-5; cdr3_aa: CASSQRAGDLQETQYF; cdr3_nt: TGTGCCAGTAGCCAACGGGCGGGAGACCTCCAAGAGACCCAGTACTTC
v_call: TRBV5-4; d_call: -; clone_size: -; j_call: TRBJ1-3; cdr3_aa: CASSLDGSGNTIYF; cdr3_nt: TGTGCCAGCAGCTTGGATGGGTCTGGAAACACCATATATTTT
v_call: TRBV5-1; d_call: -; clone_size: -; j_call: TRBJ2-7; cdr3_aa: CASRGGAGYSYEQYF; cdr3_nt: TGCGCCAGCAGAGGGGGTGCGGGGTACTCCTACGAGCAGTACTTC
v_call: TRBV29-1; d_call: TRBD1; clone_size: -; j_call: TRBJ2-7; cdr3_aa: CSVGTGGTYEQYF; cdr3_nt: TGCAGCGTTGGAACAGGGGGCACGTACGAGCAGTACTTC
v_call: TRBV7-8; d_call: -; clone_size: once; j_call: TRBJ1-3; cdr3_aa: CASSFNRNTIYF; cdr3_nt: TGTGCCAGCAGCTTCAATAGAAACACCATATATTTT
v_call: TRBV4-1; d_call: TRBD2; clone_size: -; j_call: TRBJ2-3; cdr3_aa: CASSQGTSGQDTQYF; cdr3_nt: TGCGCCAGCAGCCAAGGGACTAGCGGGCAGGATACGCAGTATTTT
v_call: TRBV4-1; d_call: -; clone_size: -; j_call: TRBJ2-5; cdr3_aa: CASSQAIRQQETQYF; cdr3_nt: TGCGCCAGCAGCCAAGCGATTCGTCAGCAAGAGACCCAGTACTTC
v_call: TRBV5-1; d_call: TRBD1; clone_size: -; j_call: TRBJ2-1; cdr3_aa: CASSGQGRGNEQFF; cdr3_nt: TGCGCCAGCTCCGGACAGGGGAGGGGCAATGAGCAGTTCTTC
v_call: TRBV5-1; d_call: -; clone_size: -; j_call: TRBJ2-1; cdr3_aa: CASSLVGLNGGLYNEQFF; cdr3_nt: TGCGCCAGCAGCTTGGTGGGTTTGAACGGGGGCCTTTACAATGAGCAGTTCTTC
v_call: TRBV27; d_call: -; clone_size: -; j_call: TRBJ1-5; cdr3_aa: CASSFGEGTNQPQHF; cdr3_nt: -
v_call: TRBV7-2; d_call: TRBD1; clone_size: -; j_call: TRBJ2-1; cdr3_aa: CASSLRTGGYNEQFF; cdr3_nt: TGTGCCAGCAGCTTAAGGACAGGGGGGTACAATGAGCAGTTCTTC
v_call: TRBV7-2; d_call: -; clone_size: -; j_call: TRBJ2-1; cdr3_aa: CASSLVGSGGGEQFF; cdr3_nt: TGTGCCAGCAGCTTAGTCGGGTCTGGGGGAGGTGAGCAGTTCTTC
v_call: TRBV9; d_call: TRBD1; clone_size: -; j_call: TRBJ2-7; cdr3_aa: CASSVAGGQSYEQYF; cdr3_nt: TGTGCCAGCAGCGTAGCAGGGGGACAGAGCTACGAGCAGTACTTC
v_call: TRBV29-1; d_call: TRBD2; clone_size: -; j_call: TRBJ2-7; cdr3_aa: CSVAGTSGSSYEQYF; cdr3_nt: TGCAGCGTCGCCGGGACTAGCGGGAGTTCCTACGAGCAGTACTTC
v_call: TRBV5-1; d_call: -; clone_size: -; j_call: TRBJ2-6; cdr3_aa: CASSPPQGTSSGANVLTF; cdr3_nt: TGCGCCAGCAGCCCGCCGCAGGGTACAAGCTCTGGGGCCAACGTCCTGACTTTC
v_call: TRBV5-1; d_call: -; clone_size: -; j_call: TRBJ1-1; cdr3_aa: CASSFSGGNTEAFF; cdr3_nt: TGCGCCAGCAGCTTTTCGGGTGGTAACACTGAAGCTTTCTTT
v_call: TRBV9; d_call: -; clone_size: -; j_call: TRBJ1-1; cdr3_aa: CASSVVHIGQGEAFF; cdr3_nt: TGTGCCAGCAGCGTAGTCCACATCGGGCAGGGTGAAGCTTTCTTT
v_call: TRBV28; d_call: TRBD1; clone_size: -; j_call: TRBJ1-6; cdr3_aa: CASSYPASDRVNSPLHF; cdr3_nt: TGTGCCAGCAGTTACCCAGCCTCTGACAGGGTTAATTCACCCCTCCACTTT
v_call: TRBV6-1; d_call: -; clone_size: -; j_call: TRBJ1-1; cdr3_aa: CASSEPGRVNTEAFF; cdr3_nt: TGTGCCAGCAGTGAACCGGGCCGCGTGAACACTGAAGCTTTCTTT
v_call: TRBV5-1; d_call: -; clone_size: -; j_call: TRBJ1-1; cdr3_aa: CASSLVLGENTEAFF; cdr3_nt: TGCGCCAGCAGCTTGGTTTTGGGGGAAAACACTGAAGCTTTCTTT
v_call: TRBV5-1; d_call: TRBD2; clone_size: once; j_call: TRBJ2-7; cdr3_aa: CASSLESRGDGTYEQYF; cdr3_nt: TGCGCCAGCAGCTTGGAGTCGCGGGGGGACGGAACCTACGAGCAGTACTTC
v_call: TRBV6-1; d_call: -; clone_size: -; j_call: TRBJ2-3; cdr3_aa: CASSLDYRADTQYF; cdr3_nt: TGTGCCAGCAGTCTGGATTACAGGGCAGATACGCAGTATTTT
v_call: TRBV11-2; d_call: -; clone_size: -; j_call: TRBJ1-1; cdr3_aa: CASSQQRGTEAFF; cdr3_nt: TGTGCCAGCAGCCAACAGCGTGGCACTGAAGCTTTCTTT
v_call: TRBV21-1; d_call: -; clone_size: -; j_call: TRBJ2-7; cdr3_aa: CASSPGLAGGSSSYEQYF; cdr3_nt: TGTGCCAGCAGCCCAGGGCTAGCGGGAGGGTCCTCTTCCTACGAGCAGTACTTC
v_call: TRBV5-4; d_call: -; clone_size: once; j_call: TRBJ1-6; cdr3_aa: CASRSGIDNSPLHF; cdr3_nt: TGTGCCAGCAGGTCAGGGATCGATAATTCACCCCTCCACTTT
v_call: TRBV28; d_call: -; clone_size: -; j_call: TRBJ2-2; cdr3_aa: CASSWRTGELFF; cdr3_nt: TGTGCCAGCAGCTGGAGGACCGGGGAGCTGTTTTTT
v_call: TRBV29-1; d_call: TRBD1; clone_size: -; j_call: TRBJ1-4; cdr3_aa: CSALDRGFEKLFF; cdr3_nt: TGCAGCGCCTTGGACAGGGGATTCGAAAAACTGTTTTTT